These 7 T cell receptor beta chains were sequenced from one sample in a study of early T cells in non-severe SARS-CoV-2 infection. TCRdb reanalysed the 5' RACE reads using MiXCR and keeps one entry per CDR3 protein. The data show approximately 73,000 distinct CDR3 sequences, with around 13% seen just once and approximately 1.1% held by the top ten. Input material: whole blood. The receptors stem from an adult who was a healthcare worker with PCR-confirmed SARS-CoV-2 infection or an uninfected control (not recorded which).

In DNA, the CDR3 is TGCAGCGCCCAATTCAGCCAAGAGACCCAGTACTTC. Translation: CSAQFSQETQYF. The rearrangement uses TRBV29-1 and TRBJ2-5; D ambiguous. Trimming stripped 7 bases from V and 1 base from J, with 10 bases between. The CDR3 is made up of 12 amino acids. CDR1 and CDR2 from the germline V gene are SQVTM and ANQGSEA.

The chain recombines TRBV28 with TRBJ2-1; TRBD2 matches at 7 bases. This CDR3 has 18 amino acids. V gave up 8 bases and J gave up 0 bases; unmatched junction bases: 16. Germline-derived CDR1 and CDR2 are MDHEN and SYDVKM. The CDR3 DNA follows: TGTGCCAGCGATGTGGGGGGGGAGAAGAGGAGCTCCTACAATGAGCAGTTCTTC. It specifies CASDVGGEKRSSYNEQFF.

The CDR3 coding sequence is TGCAGCGGCCGATCCGGGACTTCCGAGCAGTACTTC. As protein: CSGRSGTSEQYF. The rearrangement joins TRBV29-1 to TRBJ2-7; perhaps TRBD2 as D (6 bases). Trimming shortened V by 7 bases and J by 6 bases, and 16 bases separated the two germline ends. Germline V gene lookup returns CDR1 SQVTM and CDR2 ANQGSEA. The CDR3 is made up of 12 amino acids.

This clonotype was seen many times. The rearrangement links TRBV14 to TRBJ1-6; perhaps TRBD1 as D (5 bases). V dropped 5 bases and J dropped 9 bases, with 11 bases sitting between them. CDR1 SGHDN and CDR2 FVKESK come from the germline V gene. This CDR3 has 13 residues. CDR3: CASSGQGVSPLHF. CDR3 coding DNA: TGTGCCAGCAGCGGGCAGGGTGTTTCACCCCTCCACTTT.

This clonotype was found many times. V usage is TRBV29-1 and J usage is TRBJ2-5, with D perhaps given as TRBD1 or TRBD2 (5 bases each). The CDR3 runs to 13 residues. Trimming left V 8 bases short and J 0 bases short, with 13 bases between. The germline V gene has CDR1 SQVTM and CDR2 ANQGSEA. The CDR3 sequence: CSSTGTYQETQYF. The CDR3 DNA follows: TGCAGCTCAACCGGGACCTACCAAGAGACCCAGTACTTC.

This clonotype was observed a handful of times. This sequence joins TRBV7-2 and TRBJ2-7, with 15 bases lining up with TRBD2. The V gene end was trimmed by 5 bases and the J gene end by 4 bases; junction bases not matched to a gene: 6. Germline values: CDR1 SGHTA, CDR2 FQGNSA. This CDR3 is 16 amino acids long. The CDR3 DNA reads TGTGCCAGCAGCCGGACTAGCGGGAGGGCCGGGTACGAGCAGTACTTC. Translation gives CASSRTSGRAGYEQYF.

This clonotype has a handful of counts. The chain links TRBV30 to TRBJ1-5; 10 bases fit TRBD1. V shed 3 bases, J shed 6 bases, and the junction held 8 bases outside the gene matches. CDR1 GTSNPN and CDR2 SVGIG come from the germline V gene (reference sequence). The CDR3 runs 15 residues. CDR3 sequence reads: CAWSPTGGAGQPQHF. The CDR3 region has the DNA TGTGCCTGGAGCCCGACAGGGGGCGCGGGTCAGCCCCAGCATTTT. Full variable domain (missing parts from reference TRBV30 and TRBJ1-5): SQTIHQWPATLVQPVGSPLSLECTVEGTSNPNLYWYRQAAGRGLQLLFYSVGIGQISSEVPQNLSASRPQDRQFILSSKKLLLSDSGFYLCAWSPTGGAGQPQHFGDGTRLSIL.